This T cell receptor beta chain was retrieved from a study of T cell changes during pregnancy in multiple sclerosis. This CDR3 comprises 17 residues. With 0 bases clipped from V and 4 bases from J, the junction kept 9 bases outside the gene matches. Looked up from germline, CDR1 is SGHTA and CDR2 is FQGTGA. The repertoire was sequenced with immunoSEQ multiplex PCR; TCRdb's copy has only in-frame clones and lacks some. The table records about 85,000 clones, approximately 89% of them present only once. The receptor comes from a female donor with multiple sclerosis, enrolled in a pregnancy study. The sequences come from peripheral blood, collected in the first trimester of pregnancy. J is TRBJ2-3 and V is TRBV7-3; TRBD2 aligns across 8 bases. Written as DNA, the CDR3 is TGTGCCAGCAGCTTAACGAGGAGGGCTAGCGGGTCAGATACGCAGTATTTT. It yields the protein CASSLTRRASGSDTQYF.